A selection of T cell receptor beta chains follows, all from one sample in a study of long-term antiretroviral therapy in people with HIV. Sequencing used immunoSEQ multiplex PCR; TCRdb keeps in-frame clones, though not all of them. This sample has about 25,000 clones, with roughly 84% found just once. The sample here was unsorted PBMCs, taken 4.2 to 4.5 years after starting antiretroviral therapy. The receptor source for this set is a man aged 25 to 40 with HIV. The CDR3 runs from the conserved cysteine through the conserved F or W. A D gene is named only where the DNA matches it firmly. Some rows mark clone size as missing; the rest say once, few, many or name a class of expanded clone.

TRBV11-2	TRBJ1-1	.	TRBD1	CASSFRQGGTEAFF	TGTGCCAGCAGCTTTCGACAGGGGGGTACTGAAGCTTTCTTT
TRBV9	TRBJ1-3	.	.	CASSVVEVGPIYF	TGTGCCAGCAGCGTAGTGGAGGTGGGCCCCATATATTTT
TRBV7-9	TRBJ2-3	.	.	CASRATGTSTDTQYF	TGTGCCAGCAGGGCTACAGGTACTAGCACAGATACGCAGTATTTT
TRBV30	TRBJ1-3	.	.	CAWSGAAGPPGNTIYF	TGTGCCTGGAGTGGGGCTGCAGGGCCTCCTGGAAACACCATATATTTT
TRBV29-1	TRBJ2-7	.	.	CSVRGADYEQYF	TGCAGCGTTCGGGGGGCTGACTACGAGCAGTACTTC
TRBV2	TRBJ1-6	once	.	CASLKTLSFNSPLHF	TGTGCCAGCTTGAAGACTCTCTCATTTAATTCACCCCTCCACTTT
TRBV13	TRBJ2-1	.	TRBD2	CASSPGLAGLSYNEQFF	TGTGCCAGCAGCCCCGGACTAGCGGGTCTCTCCTACAATGAGCAGTTCTTC
TRBV19	TRBJ2-1	.	.	CASSPDHDSGRYNEQFF	TGTGCCAGTAGCCCCGACCACGATAGCGGTAGATACAATGAGCAGTTCTTC
TRBV7-8	TRBJ2-1	once	.	CASSPRMGQGVDEQFF	TGTGCCAGCAGCCCTAGGATGGGGCAGGGAGTCGATGAGCAGTTCTTC
TRBV28	TRBJ1-2	few	.	CASSFRRHFNYGYTF	TGTGCCAGCAGTTTCCGTCGGCATTTTAACTATGGCTACACCTTC
TRBV29-1	TRBJ2-7	.	TRBD1	CSVLDRASSYEQYF	TGCAGCGTTCTGGACAGGGCAAGCTCCTACGAGCAGTACTTC
TRBV29-1	TRBJ2-7	.	.	CSAMTVSYEQYF	TGCAGCGCCATGACAGTCTCCTACGAGCAGTACTTC
TRBV5-4	TRBJ2-7	.	.	CASSLGGYYEQYF	TGTGCCAGCAGCCTAGGAGGCTACTACGAGCAGTACTTC
TRBV5-6	TRBJ1-1	once	TRBD1	CASSWGQGAVEAFF	TGTGCCAGCAGCTGGGGACAGGGGGCGGTTGAAGCTTTCTTT
TRBV29-1	TRBJ1-1	few	.	CSAERAANADLNTEAFF	TGCAGCGCCGAAAGGGCGGCGAACGCCGACCTGAACACTGAAGCTTTCTTT
TRBV13	TRBJ2-7	.	TRBD2	CASSPRTSGGAQSF	TGTGCCAGCAGCCCCCGGACTAGCGGGGGGGCTCAGAGCTTC
TRBV6-6	TRBJ2-1	.	.	CASSIGNEQFF	TGTGCCAGCAGTATTGGGAATGAGCAGTTCTTC
TRBV6-4	TRBJ2-5	.	.	CASSEEPEETQYF	TGTGCCAGCAGTGAAGAACCTGAGGAGACCCAGTACTTC
TRBV7-2	TRBJ2-7	.	.	CASSTAGLRSSIPYEQYF	TGTGCCAGCAGCACAGCGGGCCTACGATCCAGTATCCCCTACGAGCAGTACTTC
TRBV28	TRBJ2-1	.	TRBD2	CASSSIRLAAGGEQFF	TGTGCCAGCAGTTCCATAAGACTGGCAGCGGGGGGTGAGCAGTTCTTC
TRBV5-5	TRBJ2-6	.	TRBD1	CASSLGQGFTSGANVLTF	TGTGCCAGCAGCTTGGGACAGGGATTTACCTCTGGGGCCAACGTCCTGACTTTC
TRBV7-2	TRBJ1-4	.	TRBD1	CASSLTGDREKLFF	TGTGCCAGCAGTCTGACAGGGGATAGAGAAAAACTGTTTTTT
TRBV4-1	TRBJ2-5	.	TRBD2	CASSQEGLAGGPSETQYF	TGCGCCAGCAGCCAAGAGGGACTAGCGGGGGGACCGTCAGAGACCCAGTACTTC